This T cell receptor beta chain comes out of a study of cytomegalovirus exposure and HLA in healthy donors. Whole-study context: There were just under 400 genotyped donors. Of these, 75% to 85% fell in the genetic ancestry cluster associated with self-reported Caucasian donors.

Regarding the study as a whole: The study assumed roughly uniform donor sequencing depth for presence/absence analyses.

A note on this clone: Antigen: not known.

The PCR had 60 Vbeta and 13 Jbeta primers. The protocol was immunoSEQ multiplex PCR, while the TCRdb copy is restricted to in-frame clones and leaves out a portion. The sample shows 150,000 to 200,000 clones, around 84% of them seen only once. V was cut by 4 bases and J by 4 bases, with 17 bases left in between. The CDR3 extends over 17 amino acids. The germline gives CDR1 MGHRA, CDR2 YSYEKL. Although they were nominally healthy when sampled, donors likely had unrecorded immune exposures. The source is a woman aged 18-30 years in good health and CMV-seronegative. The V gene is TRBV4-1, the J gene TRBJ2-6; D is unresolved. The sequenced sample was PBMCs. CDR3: CASSPTGRVAGANVLTF. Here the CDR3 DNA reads TGCGCCAGCAGCCCCACCGGTCGGGTAGCCGGGGCCAACGTCCTGACTTTC.